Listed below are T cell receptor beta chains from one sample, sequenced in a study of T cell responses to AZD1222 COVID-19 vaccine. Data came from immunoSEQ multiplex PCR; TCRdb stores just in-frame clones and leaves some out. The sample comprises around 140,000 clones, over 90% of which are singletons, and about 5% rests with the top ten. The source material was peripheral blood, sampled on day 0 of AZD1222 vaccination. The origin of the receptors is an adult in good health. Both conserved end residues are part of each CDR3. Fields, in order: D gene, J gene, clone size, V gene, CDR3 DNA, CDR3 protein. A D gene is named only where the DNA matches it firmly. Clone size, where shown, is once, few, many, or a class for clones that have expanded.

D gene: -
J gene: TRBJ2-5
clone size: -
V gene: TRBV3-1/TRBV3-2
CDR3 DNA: TGTGCCAGCAGCCAAGAATATGGGAGAGCGGGTGCCCAAGAGACCCAGTACTTC
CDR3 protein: CASSQEYGRAGAQETQYF

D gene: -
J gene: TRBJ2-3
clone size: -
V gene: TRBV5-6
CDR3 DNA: TGTGCCAGCTCGGTGGGGGCGGGGGCACGCCCGCCGCAGTATTTT
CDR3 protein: CASSVGAGARPPQYF

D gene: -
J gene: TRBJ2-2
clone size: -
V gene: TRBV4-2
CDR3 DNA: TGTGCCAGCAGGATCCGTGCGGGGAGTGAAACCGGGGAGCTGTTTTTT
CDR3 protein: CASRIRAGSETGELFF

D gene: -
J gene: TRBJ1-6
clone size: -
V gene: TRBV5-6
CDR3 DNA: TGTGCCAGCAGCTCGGGAGATCGATCTAATTCACCCCTCCACTTT
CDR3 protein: CASSSGDRSNSPLHF

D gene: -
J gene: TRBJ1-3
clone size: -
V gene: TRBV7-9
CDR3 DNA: TGTGCCAGCAGCTTAAGGTTTGACAGCACCTCTGGAAACACCATATATTTT
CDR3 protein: CASSLRFDSTSGNTIYF

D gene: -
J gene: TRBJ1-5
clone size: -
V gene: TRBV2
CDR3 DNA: TGTGCCAGCAGTGGGTCGGATGGGCAGCCCCAGCATTTT
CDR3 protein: CASSGSDGQPQHF

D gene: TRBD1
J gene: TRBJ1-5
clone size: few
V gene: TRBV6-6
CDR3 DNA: TGTGCCAGCAGTACAGGGGTCGTTCAGCCCCAGCATTTT
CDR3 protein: CASSTGVVQPQHF

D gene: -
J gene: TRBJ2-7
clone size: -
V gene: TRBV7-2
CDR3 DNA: TGTGCCAGCAGCTTGGTTCAACAGGGCTACGAGCAGTACTTC
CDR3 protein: CASSLVQQGYEQYF

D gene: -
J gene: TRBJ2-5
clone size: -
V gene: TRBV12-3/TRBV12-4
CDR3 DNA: TGTGCCAGCAGTTTCGGCAGGGAAGAGACCCAGTACTTC
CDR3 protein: CASSFGREETQYF

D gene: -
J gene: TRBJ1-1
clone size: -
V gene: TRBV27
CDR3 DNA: TGTGCCAGCAGTTTCGCAGGGCAGACTGAAGCTTTCTTT
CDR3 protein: CASSFAGQTEAFF

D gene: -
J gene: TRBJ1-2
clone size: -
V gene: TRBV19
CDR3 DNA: TGTGCCAGTACCCCACGTGGAGCAGGGACGAACTATGGCTACACCTTC
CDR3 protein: CASTPRGAGTNYGYTF

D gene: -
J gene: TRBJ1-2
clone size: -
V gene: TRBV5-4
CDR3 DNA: TGTGCCGGGGGAAGGGATGGCTACACCTTC
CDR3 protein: CAGGRDGYTF

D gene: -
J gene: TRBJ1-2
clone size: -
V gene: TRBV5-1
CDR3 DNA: TGCGCCAGCAGCTTGGAGGTTCTACCTAACTATGGCTACACCTTC
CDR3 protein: CASSLEVLPNYGYTF

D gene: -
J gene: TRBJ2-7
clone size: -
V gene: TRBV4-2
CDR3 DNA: TGTGCCAGCAGCCAGGTATCCTACGAGCAGTACTTC
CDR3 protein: CASSQVSYEQYF

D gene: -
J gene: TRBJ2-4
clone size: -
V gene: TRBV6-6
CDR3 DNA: TGTGCCAGCAGTTACGAGCAGGGCCCTGAGGACATTCAGTACTTC
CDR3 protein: CASSYEQGPEDIQYF

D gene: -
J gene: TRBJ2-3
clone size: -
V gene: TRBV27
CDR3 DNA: TGTGCCAGCAGAACAGGGTTGTTCTACACAGATACGCAGTATTTT
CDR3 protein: CASRTGLFYTDTQYF

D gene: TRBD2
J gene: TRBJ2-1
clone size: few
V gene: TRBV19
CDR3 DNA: TGTGCCAGTATGGGCGGGAGTAGAGGTAATGAGCAGTTCTTC
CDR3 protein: CASMGGSRGNEQFF

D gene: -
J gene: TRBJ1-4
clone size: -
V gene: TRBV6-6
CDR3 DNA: TGTGCCAGCAGTGGGAGGGGGACAAATGAAAAACTGTTTTTT
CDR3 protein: CASSGRGTNEKLFF

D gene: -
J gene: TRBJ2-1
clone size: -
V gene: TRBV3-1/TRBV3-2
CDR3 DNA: TGTGCCAGCAGCCGGACCTTTGGGGATGAGCAGTTCTTC
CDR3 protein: CASSRTFGDEQFF

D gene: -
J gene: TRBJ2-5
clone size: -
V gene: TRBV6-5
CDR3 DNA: TGTGCCAGCAGGCAAGGGGGGGAGACCCAGTACTTC
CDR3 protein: CASRQGGETQYF

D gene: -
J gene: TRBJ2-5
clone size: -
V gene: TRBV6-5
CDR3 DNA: TGTGCCAGCAGGGGCAGGGGTTTAGAGACCCAGTACTTC
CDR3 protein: CASRGRGLETQYF

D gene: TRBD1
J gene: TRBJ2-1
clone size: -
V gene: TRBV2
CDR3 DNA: TGTGCCAGCAGTGAAGGGACAGGGATGATTGGGGGGCAGTTCTTC
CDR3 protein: CASSEGTGMIGGQFF

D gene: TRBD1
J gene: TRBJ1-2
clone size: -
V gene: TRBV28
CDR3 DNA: TGTGCCAGTCTCCCGGACAGGGAAATATTCTATGGCTACACCTTC
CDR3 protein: CASLPDREIFYGYTF

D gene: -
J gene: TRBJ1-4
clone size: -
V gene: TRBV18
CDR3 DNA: TGTGCCAGCTCACCACCCGGGACGGCGCAGTTTAGACTGTTTTTT
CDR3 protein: CASSPPGTAQFRLFF

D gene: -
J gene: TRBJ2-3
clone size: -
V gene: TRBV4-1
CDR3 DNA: TGCGCCAGCAGCCAAGTGCCGGCAGATACGCAGTATTTT
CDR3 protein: CASSQVPADTQYF

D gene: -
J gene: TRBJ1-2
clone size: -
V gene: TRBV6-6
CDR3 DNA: TGTGCCAGCAGTTTAGGGGATGGCTACACCTTC
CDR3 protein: CASSLGDGYTF

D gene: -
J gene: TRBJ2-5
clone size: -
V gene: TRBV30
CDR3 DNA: TGTGCCTGGGGCAAAGGGTTGGAGACCCAGTACTTC
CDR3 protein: CAWGKGLETQYF

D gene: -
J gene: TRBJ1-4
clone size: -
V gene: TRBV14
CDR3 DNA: TGTGCCAGACCAGATCCGAGGGCTTCCAATGAAAAACTGTTTTTT
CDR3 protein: CARPDPRASNEKLFF

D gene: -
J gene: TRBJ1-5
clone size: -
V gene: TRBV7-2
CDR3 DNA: TGTGCCAGCAGCTTAGGACGAGGGGGCAATCAGCCCCAGCATTTT
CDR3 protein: CASSLGRGGNQPQHF

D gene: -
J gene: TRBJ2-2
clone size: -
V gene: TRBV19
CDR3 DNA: TGTGCCAGTAGTATAGTTGGTGGGGGAGCGGACACCGGGGAGCTGTTTTTT
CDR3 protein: CASSIVGGGADTGELFF

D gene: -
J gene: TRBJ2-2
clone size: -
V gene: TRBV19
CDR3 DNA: TGTGCCAGTAACTCCCCCCTGGGGGCGGCCGGGGAGCTGTTTTTT
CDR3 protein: CASNSPLGAAGELFF

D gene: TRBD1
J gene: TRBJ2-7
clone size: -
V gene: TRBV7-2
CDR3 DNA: TGTGCCAGCAGCTTAACAGGGGGCGGGTATCTCGAGCAGTACTTC
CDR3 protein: CASSLTGGGYLEQYF

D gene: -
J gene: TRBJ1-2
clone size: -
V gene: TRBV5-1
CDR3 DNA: TGCGCCAGCGGCCCAACCGGGAGCCCCTATGGCTACACCTTC
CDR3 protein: CASGPTGSPYGYTF